This record looks at one T cell receptor beta chain sequence and its context. Authors' methods: Junction-only sequences without quality scores came from ImmunoSEQ, so filtering differed. The assay was immunoSEQ multiplex PCR, and TCRdb's table has in-frame clones only and misses some. V and J calls and clone size follow that table, whereas D and trimming were derived from the DNA. In the table there are around 2,000,000 clones, about 92% of which are singletons. This sample stems from a study of shared clonotypes between healthy human individuals. Positive CCR7 selection of CD45RO-negative cells yielded the naive CD8 cells, and terminally differentiated effector memory CD45RA+ cells were excluded. V shed 10 bases and J shed 7 bases, with 10 bases lying between them. CDR1 is MNHNS and CDR2 is SASEGT in the germline V gene. This CDR3 spans 10 amino acids.

The chain has TRBV6-1 and TRBJ1-2; no clear D gene. The source material was naive CD8+ T cells from PBMCs. This clonotype was sampled from a young man in good health. Some clones in this sample may be carry-over from other donors' samples. CDR3 in amino acids: CATTLGGYTF. The CDR3 DNA sequence: TGTGCCACCACATTGGGTGGCTACACCTTC.